A single sample gave rise to the 26 T cell receptor beta chains below, sequenced in a study of blood T cells in healthy people across ages. Using a J-beta primer mix together with a sample-barcoded 5' primer, a second PCR was run for roughly 6 to 12 cycles. TCRdb re-analysed the 5' RACE reads in MiXCR, keeping a single row per CDR3 protein. Here the sample spans 910,000 or so distinct CDR3 sequences, roughly half being singletons. The sequenced material came from blood. All receptors come from a woman aged 55-69 years in good health.

The CDR3 bases are TGTGCCAGCAGTTTCGGCACGAACTATGGCTACACCTTC. Translation: CASSFGTNYGYTF. This chain connects TRBV27 to TRBJ1-2; D uncertain. This CDR3 comprises 13 residues. Germline V gene lookup returns CDR1 MNHEY and CDR2 SMNVEV (reference sequence). The V and J ends lost 3 bases and 2 bases respectively, with 7 bases between them.

V is TRBV7-2 and J is TRBJ2-3; no definite D call. Germline V gives CDR1 SGHTA, CDR2 FQGNSA. Trimming left V 7 bases short and J 1 base short, with 12 bases between. This CDR3 region has 14 residues. The CDR3 coding sequence is TGTGCCAGCACCACCTTCGCGCGCACAGATACGCAGTATTTT. It is translated as CASTTFARTDTQYF.

A single count supports this clonotype. This chain uses TRBV20-1 with TRBJ2-1, with D perhaps matching TRBD2 (6 bases). Trimming left V 1 base short and J 1 base short, with 17 bases between. The CDR3 loop spans 17 amino acids. The germline gives CDR1 DFQATT, CDR2 SNEGSKA (reference sequence). The CDR3 bases are TGCAGTGCTAGAGGGGGAGGAGGGGAAAGTTCCTACAATGAGCAGTTCTTC. Its translation is CSARGGGGESSYNEQFF.

This clonotype was detected only once. This chain joins TRBV27 and TRBJ2-5, with D possibly being TRBD1 (6 bases). This CDR3 contains 17 residues. The germline V and J ends were trimmed by 2 bases and 5 bases, with 21 bases remaining between them. In germline, CDR1 is MNHEY, CDR2 SMNVEV (reference sequence). The CDR3 DNA reads TGTGCCAGCAGTTTAACAGGGCCTTCAGGAAGTTATGAGACCCAGTACTTC. It specifies CASSLTGPSGSYETQYF.

The chain combines TRBV12-3 or TRBV12-4 with TRBJ2-2, with D perhaps TRBD2 (5 bases). The CDR3 totals 14 residues. V was shortened by 6 bases and J by 7 bases, with 15 bases between the two germline ends. In DNA form, the CDR3 reads TGTGCCAGCAGCAGAGGGATCCTGGACGGGGAGCTGTTTTTT. Residues: CASSRGILDGELFF.

The rearrangement links TRBV25-1 to TRBJ1-2; 7 nucleotides align to TRBD1. Germline lookup yields CDR1 MGHDK and CDR2 SYGVNS. This CDR3 has 14 amino acids. After removal of 1 base from V and 4 bases from J, the junction contained 3 bases not matched to a gene. CDR3 loop: CASSESRDSYGYTF. The CDR3 region has the DNA TGTGCCAGCAGTGAATCCCGGGACAGCTATGGCTACACCTTC.

This chain connects TRBV7-9 to TRBJ2-4; 8 bases match TRBD2. The J call could be wrong; TRBJ2-7 is a better fit for the DNA end. The V gene's germline CDR1 is SEHNR and CDR2 FQNEAQ (reference sequence). The CDR3 is 15 residues long. In nucleotides, the CDR3 is TGTGCCAGCAGCTCCCGGGAGGGGAAAACCTACGAGCAGTACTTC. It specifies CASSSREGKTYEQYF.

This clonotype was detected once. The rearrangement uses TRBV25-1 and TRBJ1-4; the D is unclear. The germline V gene has CDR1 MGHDK and CDR2 SYGVNS. Trimming pared 4 bases from V and 5 bases from J, leaving 17 bases between. This CDR3 region has 16 residues. CDR3 sequence reads: CASSGEGRSSNEKLFF. The CDR3 DNA follows: TGTGCCAGCAGTGGTGAGGGTCGGTCTTCCAATGAAAAACTGTTTTTT.

This clonotype has only a few counts. The chain has TRBV5-1 and TRBJ2-5, with 7 nucleotides matching TRBD2. The CDR3 sequence is 16 residues long. Germline V gene data show CDR1 as SGHRS and CDR2 as YFSETQ. Trimming at V came to 1 base and at J to 2 bases, leaving 8 bases not matched to a gene. The CDR3 loop reads CASSLQPGGEQETQYF. In nucleotides, the CDR3 is TGCGCCAGCAGCTTGCAGCCGGGAGGAGAGCAAGAGACCCAGTACTTC.

This clonotype was seen a few times. This chain connects TRBV29-1 to TRBJ2-5, with 7 positions matching TRBD2. Near its end, the DNA agrees better with TRBJ2-7, so the J call may be wrong. The CDR3 sequence is 12 residues long. Germline-derived CDR1 and CDR2 are SQVTM and ANQGSEA. CDR3: CSVDRGEAEQYF. The CDR3 DNA is TGCAGCGTTGATCGGGGGGAGGCCGAGCAGTACTTC.

V is TRBV7-9 and J is TRBJ2-1, with D possibly matching TRBD2 (6 bases). V dropped 5 bases and J dropped 0 bases, with 14 bases sitting between them. The CDR3 covers 16 residues. Germline V gene data show CDR1 as SEHNR and CDR2 as FQNEAQ (reference sequence). The CDR3 DNA is TGTGCCAGCAGCCCACCACCGGGGGTCTCCTACAATGAGCAGTTCTTC. It encodes CASSPPPGVSYNEQFF.

This chain connects TRBV4-2 to TRBJ2-1, with a tentative D call TRBD2 (6 bases). Looked up from germline, CDR1 is LGHNA and CDR2 is YNFKEQ. Trimming stripped 0 bases from V and 4 bases from J, with 10 bases between. The CDR3 totals 15 residues. As DNA, the CDR3 is TGTGCCAGCAGCCAAGATGGCGGGAATTACAATGAGCAGTTCTTC. The encoded protein is CASSQDGGNYNEQFF.

This sequence joins TRBV27 and TRBJ1-2; a possible D gene is TRBD1 (5 bases). Germline CDR1 is MNHEY and CDR2 is SMNVEV (reference sequence). The CDR3 length is 15 residues. V dropped 8 bases and J dropped 2 bases, with 18 bases sitting between them. As DNA, the CDR3 is TGTGCCAGCGCCCCCGGGGGGTCAGAAAACTATGGCTACACCTTC. Translation gives CASAPGGSENYGYTF.

This clonotype was recorded only once. The rearrangement uses TRBV7-3 and TRBJ2-7; 7 bases are a match to TRBD2. J was trimmed by 2 bases and V by 8 bases; bases with no gene match: 9. CDR3 length: 14 amino acids. Germline-derived CDR1 and CDR2 are SGHTA and FQGTGA. This CDR3 is CASGRGSGTYEQYF. The CDR3 coding sequence is TGTGCCAGCGGCCGAGGAAGCGGGACCTACGAGCAGTACTTC.

The V call is TRBV29-1, the J call TRBJ2-1; the match to TRBD2 covers 12 bases. Trimming cost V 6 bases and J 9 bases; bases outside gene matches: 9. Germline V CDR1 and CDR2: SQVTM, ANQGSEA. The CDR3 has 14 residues. CDR3 protein: CSVGQLAGGPEQFF. CDR3 sequence (DNA): TGCAGCGTGGGGCAACTAGCGGGAGGACCTGAGCAGTTCTTC.

The chain has TRBV5-1 and TRBJ2-3; a possible D gene is TRBD2 (5 bases). With 4 bases removed from V and 6 bases from J, the gap between germline ends came to 12 bases. CDR1 SGHRS and CDR2 YFSETQ come from the germline V gene. This CDR3 is built from 13 residues. Here the CDR3 reads CASSPGVRDTQYF. CDR3 nucleotides: TGCGCCAGCAGCCCCGGGGTGCGTGATACGCAGTATTTT.

The gene calls are TRBV18 and TRBJ2-5, with 10 bases that match TRBD1. Germline lookup yields CDR1 KGHSH and CDR2 LQKENI. The V and J ends lost 5 bases and 1 base, in that order; junction bases with no gene match: 4. The CDR3 is made up of 15 amino acids. CDR3: CASSVGQGIQETQYF. The CDR3 nucleotides are TGTGCCAGCTCAGTGGGACAGGGGATCCAAGAGACCCAGTACTTC.

This chain links TRBV10-3 with TRBJ2-6; weak D call: TRBD1 (5 bases). The germline V gene encodes CDR1 ENHRY and CDR2 SYGVKD. The V end lost 3 bases, the J end lost 2 bases, and 11 bases lay between the germline ends. This CDR3 contains 16 residues. The chain's CDR3 is CAISDLRGAGANVLTF. The CDR3 DNA reads TGTGCCATCAGTGACCTAAGGGGTGCTGGGGCCAACGTCCTGACTTTC.

V is TRBV7-9 and J is TRBJ2-3; 12 bases match TRBD2. This CDR3 spans 16 amino acids. Germline assignment: CDR1 SEHNR and CDR2 FQNEAQ (reference sequence). Trimming took 5 bases from V and 2 from J; bases not matched to a gene: 5. The CDR3 nucleotides read TGTGCCAGCAGCATTCGGACTAGCGGGGTCACAGATACGCAGTATTTT. Its protein product is CASSIRTSGVTDTQYF.

The gene calls are TRBV2 and TRBJ1-1; TRBD1 aligns across 10 bases. After removal of 6 bases from V and 3 bases from J, the junction contained 7 bases not matched to a gene. Looked up from germline, CDR1 is SNHLY and CDR2 is FYNNEI. This CDR3 has 15 amino acids. CDR3 residues: CASRDRTGGYTEAFF. The CDR3 DNA reads as TGTGCCAGCAGGGACCGGACAGGGGGGTACACTGAAGCTTTCTTT.

This rearrangement joins TRBV7-8 to TRBJ2-7; perhaps D is TRBD1 or TRBD2 (5 bases each). Per germline, CDR1 SGHVS and CDR2 FQNEAQ. The CDR3 has 15 amino acids. The V end was cut by 2 bases, the J end by 0 bases, with 11 bases between. In DNA, the CDR3 is TGTGCCAGCAGCTTAATAGGGACGGTCTCCTACGAGCAGTACTTC. Encoded protein: CASSLIGTVSYEQYF.

The rearrangement uses TRBV5-4 and TRBJ2-7; D not resolved. This CDR3 is built from 14 residues. V gave up 2 bases and J gave up 8 bases, with 17 bases separating them. Germline-derived CDR1 and CDR2 are SGHNT and YYREEE (reference sequence). CDR3 in amino acids: CASSFAADRTKQYF. The CDR3 DNA reads as TGTGCCAGCAGCTTCGCCGCGGACCGTACTAAGCAGTACTTC.

Only a few counts were recorded for this clonotype. The chain employs TRBV28 and TRBJ2-3; 7 bases align to TRBD1. Germline V lookup: CDR1 MDHEN, CDR2 SYDVKM. V was pared by 11 bases and J by 5 bases, with 16 bases of the junction left unmatched. This CDR3 spans 15 amino acids. DNA for the CDR3: TGTGCCTCGGCCCAACAGGGGCCCCGGGGAGATACGCAGTATTTT. Translation: CASAQQGPRGDTQYF.

This clonotype occurred a few times. The genes are TRBV24-1 and TRBJ2-1, with 7 bases matching TRBD2. With V trimmed by 5 bases and J by 8 bases, 2 bases remained unmatched. The CDR3 extends over 12 amino acids. Germline assignment: CDR1 KGHDR and CDR2 SFDVKD. The CDR3 region is CATSGSGDEQFF. For the CDR3, the DNA is TGTGCCACCAGTGGGAGCGGGGATGAGCAGTTCTTC.

This chain uses TRBV6-5 with TRBJ2-7, with D unresolved. V dropped 6 bases and J dropped 6 bases, with 12 bases sitting between them. CDR1 is MNHEY and CDR2 is SVGAGI in the germline V gene. The CDR3 is 12 residues long. CDR3 region: CASRGVESEQYF. The CDR3 DNA follows: TGTGCCAGCAGAGGAGTCGAGTCCGAGCAGTACTTC.

This clonotype has only a few counts. The rearrangement joins TRBV4-1 to TRBJ2-3; 10 positions agree with TRBD1. V was pared by 4 bases and J by 9 bases, with 10 bases of the junction left unmatched. The germline CDR1 and CDR2 sequences are MGHRA and YSYEKL. There are 15 residues in the CDR3. The CDR3 sequence is CASSRPGQGKNTQYF. The DNA of the CDR3 is TGCGCCAGCAGCCGTCCGGGACAGGGGAAGAACACGCAGTATTTT.